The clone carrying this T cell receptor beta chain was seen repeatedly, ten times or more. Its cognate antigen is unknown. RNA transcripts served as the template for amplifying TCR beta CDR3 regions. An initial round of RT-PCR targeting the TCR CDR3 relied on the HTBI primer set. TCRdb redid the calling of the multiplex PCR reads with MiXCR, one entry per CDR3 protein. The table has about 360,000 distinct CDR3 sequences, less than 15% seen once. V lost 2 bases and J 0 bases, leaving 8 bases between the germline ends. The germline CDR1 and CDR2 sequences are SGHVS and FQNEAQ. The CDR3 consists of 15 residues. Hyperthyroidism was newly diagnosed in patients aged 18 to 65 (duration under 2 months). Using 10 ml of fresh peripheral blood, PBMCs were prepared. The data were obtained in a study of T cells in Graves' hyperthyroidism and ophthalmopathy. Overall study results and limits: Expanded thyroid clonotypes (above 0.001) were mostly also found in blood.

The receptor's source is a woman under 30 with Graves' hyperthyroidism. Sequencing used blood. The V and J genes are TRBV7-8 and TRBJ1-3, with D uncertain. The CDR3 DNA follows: TGTGCCAGCAGCTTACGGGTTAACTCTGGAAACACCATATATTTT. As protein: CASSLRVNSGNTIYF.